What follows describes a single TCR beta chain. Its cognate antigen is unknown. This record belongs to a study of CD8 T cells in ankylosing spondylitis. Study-wide points: CD8+ by phenotype, disease-linked clones were relatively rare in peripheral blood. Researchers reportedly found disease-linked clones significantly enriched in matched ankylosing spondylitis synovial fluid. Ankylosing spondylitis blood appeared to carry a characteristic TCR beta motif of several highly homologous variants.

TCRdb reprocessed the 5' RACE reads with MiXCR, giving one entry per CDR3 protein. The table includes almost 400,000 distinct CDR3 sequences, around 24% detected once. The germline V gene has CDR1 SGHTA and CDR2 FQGNSA. This CDR3 contains 14 residues. The trim removed 4 bases at V and 5 bases at J, leaving 5 bases unmatched. The chain combines TRBV7-2 with TRBJ2-3, with 8 bases matching TRBD1. The sample comprised blood, either unsorted or a sorted T cell fraction (not recorded which). The sequence was obtained from a male donor with ankylosing spondylitis. The CDR3 nucleotides read TGTGCCAGCAGCTGGACAGGGAGAGGAGATACGCAGTATTTT. Amino acids: CASSWTGRGDTQYF.